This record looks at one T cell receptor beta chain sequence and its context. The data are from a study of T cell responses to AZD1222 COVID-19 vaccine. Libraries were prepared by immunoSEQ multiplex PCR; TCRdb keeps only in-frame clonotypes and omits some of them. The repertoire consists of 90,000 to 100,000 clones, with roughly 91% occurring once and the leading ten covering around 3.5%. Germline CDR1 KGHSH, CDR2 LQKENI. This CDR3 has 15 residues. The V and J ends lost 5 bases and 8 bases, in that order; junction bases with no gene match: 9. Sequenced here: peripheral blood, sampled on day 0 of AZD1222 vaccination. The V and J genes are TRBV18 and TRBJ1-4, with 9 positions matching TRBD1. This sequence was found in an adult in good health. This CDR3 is CASSKNRGREEKLFF. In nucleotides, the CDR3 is TGTGCCAGCTCAAAGAACAGGGGGCGCGAGGAAAAACTGTTTTTT.